Listed below are T cell receptor beta chains from one sample, sequenced in a study of CD8 T cells in Susac syndrome. TCRdb independently ran MiXCR on the immunoSEQ multiplex PCR reads; one entry per CDR3 protein. Of 150,000 to 200,000 distinct CDR3 sequences listed, about 94% are singletons. Sequences were obtained from CD4+ T cells from PBMCs. The receptors come from a human donor with multiple sclerosis. CDR3s include the opening cysteine and the closing phenylalanine or tryptophan. A D gene is named only where the DNA matches it firmly. Size is omitted from some rows. Given values are once, few, many or a class for expanded clones.

abundance,d_gene,j_gene,v_gene,CDR3nt,CDR3aa
-,TRBD2,TRBJ2-3,TRBV4-1,TGCGCCAGCGAACGACTAGCGGGTGGGAGAGATACGCAGTATTTT,CASERLAGGRDTQYF
few,-,TRBJ2-1,TRBV4-1,TGCGCCAGCAGCCAGGCTAGCGGACAGGGCCTTTGGCAGTTCTTC,CASSQASGQGLWQFF
few,-,TRBJ2-6,TRBV18,TGTGCCAGCTCACCGAATTCTGGGGCCAACGTCCTGACTTTC,CASSPNSGANVLTF
-,-,TRBJ2-7,TRBV2,TGTGCCAGCCTTTGGCGACAGGCAGCCTACGAGCAGTACTTC,CASLWRQAAYEQYF
-,-,TRBJ1-4,TRBV4-2,TGTGCCAGCAGCCAAGCTAAGGAGACAACTAATGAAAAACTGTTTTTT,CASSQAKETTNEKLFF
-,TRBD1,TRBJ1-2,TRBV20-1,TGCAGTGCTACCGGACAGGGGGGCTCTGGCTACACCTTC,CSATGQGGSGYTF
-,TRBD1,TRBJ2-2,TRBV4-2,TGTGCCAGCAGCCAAGCTGACAGGGCTAGGAGCGGGGAGCTGTTTTTT,CASSQADRARSGELFF
-,TRBD2,TRBJ2-5,TRBV30,TGTGCCTGGAGCCCTTCCCGACCGGGACTAGCATGGGAGACCCAGTACTTC,CAWSPSRPGLAWETQYF
-,-,TRBJ2-5,TRBV6-5,TGTGCCAGCAGGGGGTTAGACCAAGAGACCCAGTACTTC,CASRGLDQETQYF
-,-,TRBJ1-1,TRBV28,TGTGCCAGCAGTCCCCCAGGACGGGATCGAGCTTTCTTT,CASSPPGRDRAFF
-,-,TRBJ2-3,TRBV20-1,TGCAGTGCTAGAGACCCGGTCGTGAGCCCAAGCACAGATACGCAGTATTTT,CSARDPVVSPSTDTQYF
-,TRBD2,TRBJ2-7,TRBV20-1,TGCAGTGCGTGGACTAGCGGGATATTTGAGCAGTACTTC,CSAWTSGIFEQYF
-,-,TRBJ2-1,TRBV4-3,TGCGCCAGCAGCCAAGATCTGGCGGGTACCAAGCGGGATGAGCAGTTCTTC,CASSQDLAGTKRDEQFF
-,-,TRBJ1-2,TRBV7-2,TGTGCCAGCAGCCCCGCCCGGATTAACTATGGCTACACCTTC,CASSPARINYGYTF
-,-,TRBJ1-5,TRBV24-1,TGTGCCACCAGTGACCCCACAGGGTCTGAGCCCCAGCATTTT,CATSDPTGSEPQHF
once,TRBD1,TRBJ1-3,TRBV5-4,TGTGCCAGCAGCCCGGACAGGGCGTTCGGAAACACCATATATTTT,CASSPDRAFGNTIYF
-,-,TRBJ2-6,TRBV20-1,TGCAGTGCCGGAAGGGTATTCCGCTCTGGGGCCAACGTCCTGACTTTC,CSAGRVFRSGANVLTF
-,TRBD1,TRBJ2-7,TRBV5-1,TGCGCCAGCAGCTCCCGAACGGGACAGGGGAGCGAGCAGTACTTC,CASSSRTGQGSEQYF
-,-,TRBJ2-5,TRBV12-3/TRBV12-4,TGTGCCAGCAGTTCCGGACAGCAAACCTACCAAGAGACCCAGTACTTC,CASSSGQQTYQETQYF
-,-,TRBJ1-2,TRBV12-3/TRBV12-4,TGTGCCAGCAGTCTAACTGGGGGGAACCGGCGGGCTGGCTACACCTTC,CASSLTGGNRRAGYTF
-,TRBD1,TRBJ1-6,TRBV2,TGTGCCAGCAGTGCACAGGGGGCCGAAGATTCACCCCTCCACTTT,CASSAQGAEDSPLHF
-,-,TRBJ2-2,TRBV4-1,TGCGCCAGCAGCCGGAGCAGGGTAGACGGGGAGCTGTTTTTT,CASSRSRVDGELFF